This is a list of T cell receptor beta chains from one sample in a study of regulatory T cells in long-lasting Graves disease. Using its own MiXCR run on the multiplex PCR reads, TCRdb lists one record per CDR3 protein. The sample consists of a few hundred thousand distinct CDR3 sequences, 23% of them appearing once. Material: peripheral blood mononuclear cells (PBMCs), obtained when the disease was refractory, from a patient treated with antithyroid drugs. The receptors were sampled from a female donor with Graves disease. Both conserved end residues are part of each CDR3. A D gene is named only where the DNA matches it firmly. Expanded clones are given a class, and other clones once, few, many or no size at all.

D gene,clone size,J gene,V gene,CDR3 DNA,CDR3 protein
.,few,TRBJ2-7,TRBV7-9,TGTGCCAGCAGCTCGGGATATACCTACGAGCAGTACTTC,CASSSGYTYEQYF
TRBD1,.,TRBJ1-5,TRBV2,TGTGCCAGCCGAGAGGAGGGGACAGCAAATCAGCCCCAGCATTTT,CASREEGTANQPQHF
TRBD2,.,TRBJ2-7,TRBV6-1,TGTGCCAGCAGCTCCCTTAGCGGGAGCACATTCGAGCAGTACTTC,CASSSLSGSTFEQYF
.,few,TRBJ2-6,TRBV30,TGTGCCGGAACAGGGTCTGGGGCCAACGTCCTGACTTTC,CAGTGSGANVLTF
.,many,TRBJ1-2,TRBV28,TGTGCCAGCAGTTTGGAATCCTCAGGGAGGGGCTACACCTTC,CASSLESSGRGYTF
TRBD1,many,TRBJ2-7,TRBV5-1,TGCGCCAGCAGCCGGGACAGGGGGCACGAGCAGTACTTC,CASSRDRGHEQYF
TRBD2,few,TRBJ2-7,TRBV11-2,TGTGCCAGCAGCCCGGGGGGGTTACCCTACGAGCAGTACTTC,CASSPGGLPYEQYF
TRBD1,.,TRBJ1-2,TRBV28,TGTGCCAGCAGTGCCGGGACAGGGGCGGGCTATGGCTACACCTTC,CASSAGTGAGYGYTF
.,few,TRBJ2-6,TRBV3-1,TGTGCCAGCAGCCAAGGCCGGTCCTCTGGGGCCAACGTCCTGACTTTC,CASSQGRSSGANVLTF
.,.,TRBJ1-2,TRBV6-5,TGTGCCAGCAGCTACGTCACGGTTCTACGGGGCTACACCTTC,CASSYVTVLRGYTF
TRBD1,many,TRBJ1-4,TRBV29-1,TGCAGCGTTGTCAGAGGGACAGGGGAAAAACTGTTTTTT,CSVVRGTGEKLFF
TRBD2,.,TRBJ2-3,TRBV7-3,TGTGCCAGCAGCTCCGGGAGGGTAGTCGGGGGAGATACGCAGTATTTT,CASSSGRVVGGDTQYF
.,.,TRBJ1-1,TRBV7-9,TGTGCCAGCAGCTACAAAGGTTTGGGTAAGGGGAAGGAGACTGAAGCTTTCTTT,CASSYKGLGKGKETEAFF
TRBD2,.,TRBJ2-7,TRBV7-2,TGTGCCAGCAGCTTAGTTCAGACTAGCGGGAGCTACGAGCAGTACTTC,CASSLVQTSGSYEQYF
.,many,TRBJ2-4,TRBV28,TGTGCCAGCCTCAGGAGAGATGACAAAAACATTCAGTACTTC,CASLRRDDKNIQYF
.,many,TRBJ2-5,TRBV7-2,TGTGCCAGCAGCTTAGTAGGGGGGGGGGAACCCCGGGAGACCCAGTACTTC,CASSLVGGGEPRETQYF
.,many,TRBJ2-5,TRBV6-1,TGTGTCACCTCCGGGGGGCTGATTGGAGAGACCCAGTACTTC,CVTSGGLIGETQYF
.,.,TRBJ1-2,TRBV3-2,TGTGCCAGCAGCCCATCGGACAGGCCAAGGAATGGCTACACCTTC,CASSPSDRPRNGYTF
TRBD1,many,TRBJ1-2,TRBV28,TGTGCCAGCAGTTCCACAGTAGGGACAGGGTCTAACTATGGCTACACCTTC,CASSSTVGTGSNYGYTF
.,.,TRBJ1-2,TRBV28,TGTGCCAGCAGCCTTAGGTTCAGTGGTGGCTACACCTTC,CASSLRFSGGYTF
TRBD1,many,TRBJ2-4,TRBV28,TGTGCCAGCATCACTTACGGACAGGGGGTTCCCTTAGCCAAAAACATTCAGTACTTC,CASITYGQGVPLAKNIQYF
.,once,TRBJ2-2,TRBV18,TGTGCCAGCTCACGAAGGGGCAGGGGAAACACCGGGGAGCTGTTTTTT,CASSRRGRGNTGELFF
TRBD2,few,TRBJ2-7,TRBV6-2/TRBV6-3,TGTGCCAGCAGTTTGGGACTAGCGGGAGTGTGGGGTTGGACCTACGAGCAGTACTTC,CASSLGLAGVWGWTYEQYF
.,.,TRBJ2-2,TRBV29-1,TGCAGCGTTGAAGATCTGGAGACTGCGAACACCGGGGAGCTGTTTTTT,CSVEDLETANTGELFF
.,once,TRBJ2-2,TRBV18,TGTGCCAGCTCACCACGGGGGATGAAGGCCGGGGAGCTGTTTTTT,CASSPRGMKAGELFF
TRBD1,few,TRBJ1-2,TRBV5-6,TGTGCCAGCAGCGGAGACAGGGGCAACTATGGCTACACCTTC,CASSGDRGNYGYTF
.,.,TRBJ2-2,TRBV29-1,TGCAGCGTGAGCCGGGCAAACACCGGGGAGCTGTTTTTT,CSVSRANTGELFF
.,.,TRBJ1-5,TRBV4-1,TGCGCCAGCAGCCAAGATCCGGAGGTTTGGAGCAATCAGCCCCAGCATTTT,CASSQDPEVWSNQPQHF
TRBD1,many,TRBJ1-5,TRBV28,TGTGCCAGCAGGAAACGACAGGGTGTCGGTCAGCCCCAGCATTTT,CASRKRQGVGQPQHF
.,few,TRBJ1-1,TRBV9,TGTGCCAGCAGCGTAGCCCCTGTCCCGAACACTGAAGCTTTCTTT,CASSVAPVPNTEAFF